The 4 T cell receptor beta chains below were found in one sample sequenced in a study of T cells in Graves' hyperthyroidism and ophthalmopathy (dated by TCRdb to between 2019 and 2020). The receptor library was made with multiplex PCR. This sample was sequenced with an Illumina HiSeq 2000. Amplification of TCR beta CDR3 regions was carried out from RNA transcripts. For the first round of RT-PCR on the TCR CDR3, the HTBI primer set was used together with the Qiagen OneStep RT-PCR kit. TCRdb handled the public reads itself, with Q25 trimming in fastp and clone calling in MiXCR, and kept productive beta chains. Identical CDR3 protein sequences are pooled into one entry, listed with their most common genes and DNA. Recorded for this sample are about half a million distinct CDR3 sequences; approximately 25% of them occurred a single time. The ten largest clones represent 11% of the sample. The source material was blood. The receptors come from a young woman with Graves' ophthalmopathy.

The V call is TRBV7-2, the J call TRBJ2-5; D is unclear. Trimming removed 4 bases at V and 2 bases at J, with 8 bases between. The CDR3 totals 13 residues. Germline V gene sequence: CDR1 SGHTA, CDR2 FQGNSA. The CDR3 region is CASSSFQQETQYF. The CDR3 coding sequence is TGTGCCAGCAGCTCCTTTCAGCAAGAGACCCAGTACTTC.

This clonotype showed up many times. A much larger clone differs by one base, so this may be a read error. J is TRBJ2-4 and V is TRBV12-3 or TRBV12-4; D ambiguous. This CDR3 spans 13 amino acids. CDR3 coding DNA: TGTGCCAGCAGCCCCAACATAGGATCCATTAAGTACTTC. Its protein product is CASSPNIGSIKYF.

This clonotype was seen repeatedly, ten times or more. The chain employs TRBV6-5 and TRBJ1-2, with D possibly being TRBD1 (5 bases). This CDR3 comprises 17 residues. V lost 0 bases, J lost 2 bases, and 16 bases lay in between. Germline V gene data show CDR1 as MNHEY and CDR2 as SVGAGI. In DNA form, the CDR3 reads TGTGCCAGCAGTTACTCGACCTCCGGGGCAGAGAACTATGGCTACACCTTC. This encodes CASSYSTSGAENYGYTF.

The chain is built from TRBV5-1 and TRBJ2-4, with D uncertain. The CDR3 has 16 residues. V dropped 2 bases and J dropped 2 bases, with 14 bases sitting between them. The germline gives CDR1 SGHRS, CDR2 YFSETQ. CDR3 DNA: TGCGCCAGCAGCTTTACCCCCACTTTCTCCAAAAACATTCAGTACTTC. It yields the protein CASSFTPTFSKNIQYF.